This entry lists 13 T cell receptor beta chains sequenced from one sample in a study of cytomegalovirus exposure and HLA in healthy donors. Method: immunoSEQ multiplex PCR; TCRdb's copy keeps in-frame clones and lacks some. The sample records roughly 200,000 clones, about four fifths being singletons. Input material: PBMCs. These receptors came from a woman younger than 35 in good health and CMV-seropositive.

The chain joins TRBV15 to TRBJ2-1; 11 nucleotides line up with TRBD1. Trimming removed 1 base from V and 12 bases from J; junction bases left unmatched: 14. CDR1 is LNHNV, CDR2 YYDKDF, per germline (reference sequence). The CDR3 is made up of 17 amino acids. DNA for the CDR3: TGTGCCACCAGCAGAGGAGGGGACAGGGGGTTCTTAGGAGGGCAGTTCTTC. It codes for CATSRGGDRGFLGGQFF.

The J gene is TRBJ2-3, the V gene TRBV1; the D segment call TRBD2 is taken from the table without a DNA check. TRBV1 is a listed pseudogene. The CDR3 totals 19 residues. In DNA form, the CDR3 reads TGCACCAGCAGCCACGCTAACCCGGGCCAGCGGGCGCGCACAGATACGCAGTATTTT. This gives the protein CTSSHANPGQRARTDTQYF.

The gene calls are TRBV10-3 and TRBJ2-7; D perhaps matches TRBD1 (5 bases). This CDR3 has 13 amino acids. Between the trimmed V and J ends, which lost 1 base and 12 bases, there was a span of 16 bases. The germline CDR1 and CDR2 sequences are ENHRY and SYGVKD. The DNA of the CDR3 is TGTGCCATCAGTGAGTACCCAGGGAATTCCCCGTACTTC. As protein: CAISEYPGNSPYF.

Details on this clone: This sample includes further DNA sequences coding for the same CDR3. V and J are TRBV7-2 and TRBJ1-5; no definite D call. V gave up 2 bases and J gave up 3 bases, with 5 bases separating them. The CDR3 consists of 13 residues. The germline V gene encodes CDR1 SGHTA and CDR2 FQGNSA. The CDR3 coding sequence is TGTGCCAGCAGCTTAATAGACAATCAGCCCCAGCATTTT. It translates to CASSLIDNQPQHF.

This chain links TRBV2 with TRBJ2-3, with D possibly being TRBD2 (6 bases). CDR3 length: 16 amino acids. CDR1 is SNHLY, CDR2 FYNNEI, per germline. The germline V and J ends were trimmed by 2 bases and 2 bases, with 14 bases remaining between them. The CDR3 DNA reads as TGTGCCAGCAGTGAATTGGCGGCTAGCGCCACAGATACGCAGTATTTT. Its protein is CASSELAASATDTQYF.

This chain joins TRBV2 and TRBJ2-2; weak D call: TRBD2 (6 bases). The V end was cut by 6 bases, the J end by 0 bases, with 11 bases between. CDR1 and CDR2 from the germline V gene are SNHLY and FYNNEI. The CDR3 spans 15 residues. CDR3 DNA sequence: TGTGCCAGCAGCTCCGGGACTCCGAACACCGGGGAGCTGTTTTTT. Protein: CASSSGTPNTGELFF.

This clone occurred a few times. This chain joins TRBV9 and TRBJ2-7; a weak D match, TRBD2 (6 bases). The length of the CDR3 is 15 residues. The ends were cut back, 4 bases at V and 1 base at J, with 15 bases in the middle. The germline V gene has CDR1 SGDLS and CDR2 YYNGEE. The DNA of the CDR3 is TGTGCCAGCAGCACTCACGGGACTGGATCCTACGAGCAGTACTTC. This gives the protein CASSTHGTGSYEQYF. Using reference TRBV9 and TRBJ2-7 for the parts outside the CDR3, the full variable domain is DSGVTQTPKHLITATGQRVTLRCSPRSGDLSVYWYQQSLDQGLQFLIQYYNGEERAKGNILERFSAQQFPDLHSELNLSSLELGDSALYFCASSTHGTGSYEQYFGPGTRLTVT.

This rearrangement joins TRBV19 to TRBJ2-3; D perhaps matches TRBD2 (7 bases). The CDR3 totals 14 residues. Trimming removed 10 bases at V and 3 bases at J, with 17 bases between. Per germline, CDR1 LNHDA and CDR2 SQIVND (reference sequence). The CDR3, as DNA: TGTGCCACCCTACACCGGGGGGCGACAGATACGCAGTATTTT. It yields the protein CATLHRGATDTQYF. Drawing the rest from reference TRBV19 and TRBJ2-3, the complete variable domain is DGGITQSPKYLFRKEGQNVTLSCEQNLNHDAMYWYRQDPGQGLRLIYYSQIVNDFQKGDIAEGYSVSREKKESFPLTVTSAQKNPTAFYLCATLHRGATDTQYFGPGTRLTVL.

This chain joins TRBV5-1 and TRBJ2-1, with 7 bases identical to TRBD1. V shed 1 base, J shed 2 bases, and the junction held 6 bases outside the gene matches. This CDR3 has 16 residues. Per germline, CDR1 SGHRS and CDR2 YFSETQ. The CDR3 DNA sequence: TGCGCCAGCAGCTTGCCCCAGGGGGACGCCTACAATGAGCAGTTCTTC. The encoded protein is CASSLPQGDAYNEQFF.

Note on this clone: Other DNA sequences in this specimen translate into the identical CDR3. The chain joins TRBV2 to TRBJ1-1; a weak D match, TRBD1 (5 bases). The CDR3 runs to 13 residues. CDR1 is SNHLY and CDR2 is FYNNEI in the germline V gene. Between the trimmed V and J ends, which lost 6 bases and 1 base, there was a span of 9 bases. CDR3 region: CASSQGENTEAFF. In DNA, the CDR3 is TGTGCCAGCAGCCAAGGGGAGAACACTGAAGCTTTCTTT.

The chain joins TRBV2 to TRBJ2-7; a weak D match, TRBD2 (7 bases). The CDR3 consists of 12 residues. Germline CDR1 and CDR2: SNHLY and FYNNEI. The V end lost 6 bases, the J end lost 6 bases, and 12 bases lay between the germline ends. CDR3 in DNA: TGTGCCAGCAGAGGGGGGGCTTTCGAGCAGTACTTC. Its translation: CASRGGAFEQYF.

This rearrangement joins TRBV5-4 to TRBJ2-5, with D perhaps matching TRBD2 (6 bases). This CDR3 comprises 17 residues. The V end was cut by 0 bases, the J end by 3 bases, with 18 bases between. Germline CDR1 SGHNT, CDR2 YYREEE (reference sequence). The CDR3 nucleotides read TGTGCCAGCAGCTTGGGCGGCGGGGAAGGGTTGAAAGAGACCCAGTACTTC. This gives the protein CASSLGGGEGLKETQYF.

The rearrangement links TRBV29-1 to TRBJ1-2; 9 nucleotides match TRBD1. The trim removed 3 bases at V and 0 bases at J, leaving 5 bases unmatched. This CDR3 is built from 15 residues. CDR1 is SQVTM, CDR2 ANQGSEA, per germline. The CDR3, as DNA: TGCAGCGTTGAGGACAGGGGAAAATCTAACTATGGCTACACCTTC. Amino acid sequence: CSVEDRGKSNYGYTF. Combining the CDR3 with reference TRBV29-1 and TRBJ1-2 gives the whole variable domain SAVISQKPSRDICQRGTSLTIQCQVDSQVTMMFWYRQQPGQSLTLIATANQGSEATYESGFVIDKFPISRPNLTFSTLTVSNMSPEDSSIYLCSVEDRGKSNYGYTFGSGTRLTVV.